This T cell receptor beta chain came from a study of tumor and adjacent non-tumor tissue in lung cancer. Study at large: The patients, some ten men and four to six women, were roughly 31 to 85 with stage I to III disease.

Regarding the study as a whole: In normal lung, the top 100 clones were significantly more dominant than in tumor. Significantly higher TCR diversity was found in tumor than normal lung.

RNA was extracted from bulk tissue without any cell sorting. Distant lung tissue was collected more than 3 cm away from the tumor edge. With respect to this clonotype: Its antigen is undetermined. At one end the junction does not follow the germline gene, possibly because of a read error.

The germline gives CDR1 MDHEN, CDR2 SYDVKM. The CDR3 sequence is 16 residues long. TCRbeta libraries were built with three rounds of nested PCR, modified from ARM-PCR. TCRdb analysed the multiplex PCR reads with MiXCR anew, one entry per CDR3 protein. Among 60,000 or so distinct CDR3 sequences listed, 61% were seen once. The gene calls are TRBV28 and TRBJ2-2; D may be TRBD2 (5 bases). The receptor comes from a man between 65 and 80 years old with non-small cell lung cancer. The sample comprised distant non-tumor lung tissue. Here the CDR3 DNA reads TGTGCCAACATCACACGCGCCAGGAAGGCCCCCGGGGAGCTGTTTTTC. Translating gives CANITRARKAPGELFF.